The clone carrying this TCR beta chain has at least ten counts. Its antigen is unknown. 5'RACE employing 10-nucleotide random UMIs yielded the cDNA. MiXCR, applied by TCRdb to the 5' RACE reads, yields one record per CDR3 protein. The table lists about 55,000 distinct CDR3 sequences, over 3.5% of them singletons, with 6.5% to 8% in the top ten. The record originates from a study of neurological immune-mediated disorders. The study, taken as a whole, reports: Private repertoires in all groups were suggested by the absence of shared CDR3 amino acid sequences among expanded clones across subjects.

Per germline, CDR1 SGHRS and CDR2 YFSETQ. Losses at the gene ends were 6 bases for V and 1 base for J; bases not matched to a gene: 3. This CDR3 is 14 amino acids long. Input material: PBMCs. The source is a man between 60 and 75 years old with multiple sclerosis. This rearrangement joins TRBV5-1 to TRBJ2-3; 9 nucleotides line up with TRBD2. The CDR3 nucleotides are TGCGCCAGCACGCCTAGCGGGGGCACAGATACGCAGTATTTT. Its protein product is CASTPSGGTDTQYF.